This TCR beta chain derives from a study of blood T cell repertoires in COVID-19. Study summary: T cells, B-cell-depleted T cells, or PBMCs supplied cDNA or gDNA.

In the original processing: The assay estimated nucleated cells by amplifying reference gene primers. Assay: immunoSEQ multiplex PCR; the TCRdb copy retains only in-frame clones and omits some. From that table come the V and J calls and clone size; the DNA was used to work out D and trimming. The data show more than 200,000 clones, about 85% seen once. The sample consisted of peripheral blood. The TCR comes from a man between 18 and 29 years old with active or convalescent COVID-19.

The CDR3 DNA is TGTGCCACCAGGCGGGGGGCGGAAGGGGAGCTGTTTTTT. It encodes CATRRGAEGELFF. The rearrangement links TRBV24-1 to TRBJ2-2, with 8 bases identical to TRBD2. The CDR3 totals 13 residues. V lost 7 bases, J lost 8 bases, and 5 bases stayed unmatched. Germline CDR1 reads KGHDR; CDR2 reads SFDVKD.